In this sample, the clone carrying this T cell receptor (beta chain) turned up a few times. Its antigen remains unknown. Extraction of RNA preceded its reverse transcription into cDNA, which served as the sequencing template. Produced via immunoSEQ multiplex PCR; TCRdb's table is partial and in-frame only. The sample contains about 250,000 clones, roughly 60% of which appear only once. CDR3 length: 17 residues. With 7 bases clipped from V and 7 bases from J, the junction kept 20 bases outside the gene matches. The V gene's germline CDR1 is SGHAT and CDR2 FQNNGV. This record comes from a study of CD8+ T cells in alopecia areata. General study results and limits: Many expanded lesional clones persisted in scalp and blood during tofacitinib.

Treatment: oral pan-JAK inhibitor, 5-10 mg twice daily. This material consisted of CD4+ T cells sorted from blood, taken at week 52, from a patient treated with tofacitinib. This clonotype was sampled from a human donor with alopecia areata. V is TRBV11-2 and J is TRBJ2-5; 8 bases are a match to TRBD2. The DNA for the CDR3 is TGTGCCAGCACCATCCGTCTGCAGCGGGGGCTGGCGGGGACCCAGTACTTC. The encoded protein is CASTIRLQRGLAGTQYF.